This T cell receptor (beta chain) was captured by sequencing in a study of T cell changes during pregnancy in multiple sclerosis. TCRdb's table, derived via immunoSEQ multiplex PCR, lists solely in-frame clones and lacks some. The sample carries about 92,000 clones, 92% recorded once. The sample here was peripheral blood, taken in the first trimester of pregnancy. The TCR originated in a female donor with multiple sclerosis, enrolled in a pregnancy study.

Here the CDR3 DNA reads TGTGCCAGCAGCTTAGCTTCTGACCGCCTAGAAAACATTCAGTACTTC. Amino acid sequence: CASSLASDRLENIQYF. The chain uses TRBV7-8 and TRBJ2-4; no firm D call. Germline V gives CDR1 SGHVS, CDR2 FQNEAQ. Trimming stripped 0 bases from V and 5 bases from J, with 14 bases between. The CDR3 extends over 16 amino acids.